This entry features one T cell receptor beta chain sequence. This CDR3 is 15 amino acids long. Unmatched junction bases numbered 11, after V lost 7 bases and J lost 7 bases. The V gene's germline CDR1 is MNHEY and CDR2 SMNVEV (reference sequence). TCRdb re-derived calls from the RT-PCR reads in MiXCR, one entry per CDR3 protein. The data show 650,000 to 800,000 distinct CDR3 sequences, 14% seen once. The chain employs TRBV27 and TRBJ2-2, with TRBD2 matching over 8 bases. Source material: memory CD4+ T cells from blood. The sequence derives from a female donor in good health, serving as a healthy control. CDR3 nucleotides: TGTGCCAGCACCTTCTCAACGGGGGGGATCGGGGAGCTGTTTTTT. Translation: CASTFSTGGIGELFF.